This T cell receptor (beta chain) was documented in a study of cytomegalovirus exposure and HLA in healthy donors. Of note for this clone: The antigen is undetermined.

Here immunoSEQ multiplex PCR was the method, and the copy in TCRdb shows in-frame clones only, minus some. Among 250,000 to 350,000 clones, about nine tenths were seen once, and the ten largest hold under 0.85%. General study points: A subsequent analysis found that TCR clusters from the first cohort also tended to co-occur in the approximately 130 validation repertoires, with roughly 95% of cluster scores above 0. Most TCR sequences were seen very rarely across donors, but some public TCRs occurred in many.

From germline, CDR1 is SGHTA and CDR2 FQGNSA. The V end lost 1 base, the J end lost 4 bases, and 14 bases lay between the germline ends. The CDR3 totals 16 residues. This sequence joins TRBV7-2 and TRBJ2-4; possible D gene TRBD2, 5 bases. This TCR was sampled from a woman between 18 and 30 years old in good health and CMV-seronegative. Input material: PBMCs. As DNA, the CDR3 is TGTGCCAGCAGCTTAGTCTCAATTGGGGAGAAAAACATTCAGTACTTC. Protein product: CASSLVSIGEKNIQYF. The full variable domain, completed using reference TRBV7-2 and TRBJ2-4, is GAGVSQSPSNKVTEKGKDVELRCDPISGHTALYWYRQSLGQGLEFLIYFQGNSAPDKSGLPSDRFSAERTGGSVSTLTIQRTQQEDSAVYLCASSLVSIGEKNIQYFGAGTRLSVL.